Below are 5 T cell receptor beta chains sequenced from a single sample in a study of CD8 T cells in ankylosing spondylitis. TCRdb reprocessed the 5' RACE reads via MiXCR and lists one record per CDR3 protein. This sample has 250,000 to 350,000 distinct CDR3 sequences; approximately 20% occur once, and the top ten carry about 8%. Input material: blood, either unsorted or a sorted T cell fraction (not recorded which). The receptors were gathered from a male donor with ankylosing spondylitis or in good health (not recorded which).

The J gene is TRBJ1-2, the V gene TRBV12-3 or TRBV12-4; the D is unclear. Trimming left V 7 bases short and J 3 bases short, with 9 bases between. The CDR3 is made up of 12 amino acids. The CDR3 here is CASNGGDYGYTF. The CDR3 DNA follows: TGTGCCAGCAATGGAGGAGACTATGGCTACACCTTC.

The rearrangement uses TRBV29-1 and TRBJ2-1; 12 nucleotides agree with TRBD2. Losses at the gene ends were 8 bases for V and 8 bases for J; bases not matched to a gene: 16. This CDR3 contains 16 residues. Germline V lookup: CDR1 SQVTM, CDR2 ANQGSEA. The chain's CDR3 is CSTTARLAGAVDEQFF. The CDR3 region has the DNA TGCAGCACGACTGCCCGACTAGCGGGAGCGGTAGATGAGCAGTTCTTC.

This clonotype was seen only a few times. V usage is TRBV27 and J usage is TRBJ2-3, with D possibly called TRBD1 or TRBD2 (5 bases each). Germline lookup yields CDR1 MNHEY and CDR2 SMNVEV (reference sequence). V dropped 1 base and J dropped 5 bases, with 13 bases sitting between them. The CDR3 spans 15 residues. The CDR3 here is CASSLFLGDGDTQYF. CDR3 in DNA: TGTGCCAGCAGTTTATTCCTGGGGGACGGAGATACGCAGTATTTT.

The chain has TRBV28 and TRBJ2-1, with TRBD2 as a possible D gene (5 bases). Trimming stripped 3 bases from V and 7 bases from J, with 13 bases between. CDR1 and CDR2 (germline): MDHEN, SYDVKM. This CDR3 has 14 residues. CDR3 in DNA: TGTGCCAGCAGTTTGGCCGGACTCCGGAATGAGCAGTTCTTC. Its translation: CASSLAGLRNEQFF.

The V call is TRBV6-1, the J call TRBJ2-7; D may match TRBD1 or TRBD2 (5 bases each). This CDR3 has 14 residues. The V end was cut by 0 bases, the J end by 3 bases, with 9 bases between. Germline values: CDR1 MNHNS, CDR2 SASEGT. This CDR3 reads CASSEAGRSYEQYV. The CDR3 DNA reads TGTGCCAGCAGTGAAGCGGGACGTAGCTACGAGCAGTACGTC.